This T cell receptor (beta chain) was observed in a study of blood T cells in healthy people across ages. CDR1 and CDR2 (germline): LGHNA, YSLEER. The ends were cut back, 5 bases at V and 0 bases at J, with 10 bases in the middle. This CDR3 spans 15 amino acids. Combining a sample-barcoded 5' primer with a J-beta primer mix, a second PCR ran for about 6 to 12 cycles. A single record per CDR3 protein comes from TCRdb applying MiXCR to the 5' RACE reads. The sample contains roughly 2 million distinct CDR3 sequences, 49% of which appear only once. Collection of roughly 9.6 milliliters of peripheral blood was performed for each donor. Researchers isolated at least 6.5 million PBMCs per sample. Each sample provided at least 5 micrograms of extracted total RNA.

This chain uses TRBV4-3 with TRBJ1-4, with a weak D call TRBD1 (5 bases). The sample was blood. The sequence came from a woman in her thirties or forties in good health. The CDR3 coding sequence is TGCGCCAGCAGCACCCAGGGATCAACTAATGAAAAACTGTTTTTT. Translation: CASSTQGSTNEKLFF.